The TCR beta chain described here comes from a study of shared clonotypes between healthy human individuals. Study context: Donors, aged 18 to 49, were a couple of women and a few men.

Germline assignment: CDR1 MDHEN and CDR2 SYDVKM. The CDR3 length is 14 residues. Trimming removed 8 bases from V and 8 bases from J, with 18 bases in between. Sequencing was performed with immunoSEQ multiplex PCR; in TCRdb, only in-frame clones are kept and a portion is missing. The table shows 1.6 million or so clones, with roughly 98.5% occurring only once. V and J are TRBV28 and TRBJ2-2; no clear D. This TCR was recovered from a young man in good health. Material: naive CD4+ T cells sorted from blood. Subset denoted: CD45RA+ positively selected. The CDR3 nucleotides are TGTGCCAGCGTACCCACGACTTACCAGGGGGAGCTGTTTTTT. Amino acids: CASVPTTYQGELFF.